The rows below give T cell receptor beta chains drawn from one sample of a study of blood T cell repertoires in COVID-19. The repertoire was sequenced with immunoSEQ multiplex PCR; TCRdb's copy has only in-frame clones and lacks some. The profile shows about 300,000 clones, approximately 88% of them singletons. The sequencing input was peripheral blood. All receptors come from a human donor with COVID-19, enrolled during active disease. The donor label of this sample is uncertain. Each CDR3 is given without its conserved first and last residue.

j_gene: TRBJ1-1
v_gene: TRBV18
CDR3aa: ASSPPTGGTAF

j_gene: TRBJ1-1
v_gene: TRBV7-6
CDR3aa: ASSLGQKNTEAF

j_gene: TRBJ1-4
v_gene: TRBV7-9
CDR3aa: ASVRTGGGLSNEKLF

j_gene: TRBJ2-3
v_gene: TRBV20-1
CDR3aa: SAGTSGRQY

j_gene: TRBJ2-7
v_gene: TRBV28
CDR3aa: ATYGTSGLSSYEQY

j_gene: TRBJ2-3
v_gene: TRBV19
CDR3aa: ASRRGAGDTQY

j_gene: TRBJ2-1
v_gene: TRBV6-5
CDR3aa: ASSTDRLASNEQF

j_gene: TRBJ1-1
v_gene: TRBV25-1
CDR3aa: ASSELGGGTEAF

j_gene: TRBJ1-1
v_gene: TRBV3-1/TRBV3-2
CDR3aa: ASSHTRTGGDAEAF

j_gene: TRBJ2-7
v_gene: TRBV7-8
CDR3aa: ASSLAELREQY

j_gene: TRBJ2-1
v_gene: TRBV7-3
CDR3aa: ASSPRRGEQF

j_gene: TRBJ2-7
v_gene: TRBV20-1
CDR3aa: SASILGAATYEQY

j_gene: TRBJ1-2
v_gene: TRBV3-1/TRBV3-2
CDR3aa: ASSQGGTGGYREYGYT

j_gene: TRBJ2-2
v_gene: TRBV25-1
CDR3aa: ASSDPAVAGELF

j_gene: TRBJ2-7
v_gene: TRBV3-1/TRBV3-2
CDR3aa: ASSQDGRGVYEQY

j_gene: TRBJ2-3
v_gene: TRBV9
CDR3aa: ASSFRRASGDTQY

j_gene: TRBJ2-7
v_gene: TRBV6-5
CDR3aa: ASSYWRGLSYEQY